This T cell receptor (beta chain) was recovered during a study of molecular identifiers for immune sequencing clone quantification. Study details: Four portions were sequenced after RNA from approximately 22,000 or 94,000 naive CD8 cells was split five ways in replicates.

Previously described methods and listed TCR primers were used for bulk TCR libraries. MiXCR, run by TCRdb on the PCR reads, gives a single entry per CDR3 protein. The sample has around 25,000 distinct CDR3 sequences, approximately 17% seen once. Points from the study as a whole: Clonotypes topping 20 RNA copies carried over 97% of effector molecules but under 1% of naive ones.

Germline CDR1 and CDR2: SQVTM and ANQGSEA. V lost 7 bases, J lost 3 bases, and 6 bases lay in between. The CDR3 totals 10 residues. In this sample, this clonotype turned up many times. Its specificity is not known. The chain has TRBV29-1 and TRBJ1-1, with unresolved D. Material: naive CD8+ T cells from blood, with Jurkat cell RNA spiked in. Subset given: FACS-sorted CD8+CD4-CCR7+CD45RA+ naive T cells. The TCR sequence derives from a human donor in good health. Some libraries in this study had Jurkat cell RNA spiked in. The CDR3 DNA is TGCAGCGCGGGGTACACTGAAGCTTTCTTT. Translation: CSAGYTEAFF.